A selection of T cell receptor beta chains follows, all from one sample in a study of blood T cell repertoires in COVID-19. Libraries were prepared by immunoSEQ multiplex PCR; TCRdb keeps only in-frame clonotypes and omits some of them. The sample holds more than 95,000 clones, approximately 87% seen once. Sample: peripheral blood. The receptors were sampled from a man aged 50 to 60 with acute or convalescent COVID-19. CDR3s include the opening cysteine and the closing phenylalanine or tryptophan. Each record gives: J gene, V gene, clone size, D gene, CDR3 DNA, CDR3 protein. A D gene is named only where the DNA matches it firmly. Size is stated for part of the rows, as once, few or many counts, or as a class when the clone is expanded.

J: TRBJ2-5
V: TRBV5-1
size: NA
D: NA
DNA: TGCGCCAGCAGCTTGGGGACAGTGACTCAAGAGACCCAGTACTTC
CDR3: CASSLGTVTQETQYF

J: TRBJ2-1
V: TRBV7-2
size: NA
D: NA
DNA: TGTGCCAGCAGCAACCTAGCCTCAATCTCCTACAATGAGCAGTTCTTC
CDR3: CASSNLASISYNEQFF

J: TRBJ1-6
V: TRBV5-1
size: NA
D: NA
DNA: TGCGCCAGCAGCAGAACGGACTGGAGACCCTCACCCCTCCACTTT
CDR3: CASSRTDWRPSPLHF

J: TRBJ2-7
V: TRBV5-1
size: NA
D: TRBD1
DNA: TGCGCCAGCGGGGACAGGTCCTACGAGCAGTACTTC
CDR3: CASGDRSYEQYF

J: TRBJ1-6
V: TRBV30
size: NA
D: NA
DNA: TGTGCCTGGTCGACTGGTCATTCACCCCTCCACTTT
CDR3: CAWSTGHSPLHF

J: TRBJ2-7
V: TRBV28
size: NA
D: NA
DNA: TGTGCCAGCAGTTGGCGGTTGCAGGGCTCCTACGAGCAGTACTTC
CDR3: CASSWRLQGSYEQYF

J: TRBJ2-7
V: TRBV9
size: few
D: TRBD2
DNA: TGTGCCAGCAGCGTAGGGTCTAGCGGATACGAGCAGTACTTC
CDR3: CASSVGSSGYEQYF

J: TRBJ2-7
V: TRBV5-4
size: NA
D: NA
DNA: TGTGCCAGCAGCTTGGCGGGAGCGGACGAGCAGTACTTC
CDR3: CASSLAGADEQYF

J: TRBJ2-7
V: TRBV6-5
size: NA
D: NA
DNA: TGTGCCAGCAGTACGCAGGGGCTGGGATTTTACGAGCAGTACTTC
CDR3: CASSTQGLGFYEQYF

J: TRBJ2-7
V: TRBV5-4
size: once
D: NA
DNA: TGTGCCAGCAGCTATGGGGCCGGCGGTGTATCCTACTACGAGCAGTACTTC
CDR3: CASSYGAGGVSYYEQYF

J: TRBJ2-5
V: TRBV25-1
size: many
D: NA
DNA: TGTGCCAGCACAAGGACCTGGGGAGAAGAGACCCAGTACTTC
CDR3: CASTRTWGEETQYF

J: TRBJ2-3
V: TRBV14
size: NA
D: TRBD2
DNA: TGTGCCAGCAGCCAATCAACTAGCGGCACAGATACGCAGTATTTT
CDR3: CASSQSTSGTDTQYF

J: TRBJ2-1
V: TRBV3-1/TRBV3-2
size: NA
D: NA
DNA: TGTGCCAGCAGCCAACCTACCGGGACTGACAATGAGCAGTTCTTC
CDR3: CASSQPTGTDNEQFF

J: TRBJ1-2
V: TRBV9
size: NA
D: TRBD1
DNA: TGTGCCAGCAGCGGGACAGGGGTGAGCGGCTACACCTTC
CDR3: CASSGTGVSGYTF

J: TRBJ2-3
V: TRBV28
size: NA
D: TRBD2
DNA: TGTGCCAGCAGTTTATACGGGAGGGGCACAGATACGCAGTATTTT
CDR3: CASSLYGRGTDTQYF

J: TRBJ2-7
V: TRBV19
size: NA
D: NA
DNA: TGTGCCAGTAGTCCCCGGGTAGCGTACGAGCAGTACTTC
CDR3: CASSPRVAYEQYF

J: TRBJ2-7
V: TRBV19
size: few
D: TRBD2
DNA: TGTGCCAGTAGTACCTCCGGGACTAGCACCTACGAGCAGTACTTC
CDR3: CASSTSGTSTYEQYF

J: TRBJ2-1
V: TRBV5-6
size: NA
D: TRBD2
DNA: TGTGCCAGCAGCTTAAGAACTAGCGGGGGGTACAATGAGCAGTTCTTC
CDR3: CASSLRTSGGYNEQFF

J: TRBJ1-1
V: TRBV28
size: NA
D: NA
DNA: TGTGCCAGCGGGCGGGTCCCCCTTGACTACACTGAAGCTTTCTTT
CDR3: CASGRVPLDYTEAFF

J: TRBJ1-1
V: TRBV28
size: few
D: TRBD1
DNA: TGTGCCAGCAGTCGGGACAGGGGAAGTACTGAAGCTTTCTTT
CDR3: CASSRDRGSTEAFF

J: TRBJ2-2
V: TRBV18
size: NA
D: NA
DNA: TGTGCCAGCTCACCAACCTCCCACTACACCGGGGAGCTGTTTTTT
CDR3: CASSPTSHYTGELFF

J: TRBJ1-6
V: TRBV6-5
size: NA
D: NA
DNA: TGTGCCAGCACAGGTCGTCTTAATTCACCCCTCCACTTT
CDR3: CASTGRLNSPLHF

J: TRBJ1-3
V: TRBV6-5
size: NA
D: NA
DNA: TGTGCCAGCAGCTACAGAGCCACTGGAAACACCATATATTTT
CDR3: CASSYRATGNTIYF

J: TRBJ2-2
V: TRBV3-1/TRBV3-2
size: NA
D: NA
DNA: TGTGCCAGCAGCCAAGTATTCACCGGGGAGCTGTTTTTT
CDR3: CASSQVFTGELFF

J: TRBJ1-5
V: TRBV27
size: NA
D: NA
DNA: TGTGCCAGCAGTTTCAGGGGAAGCAATCAGCCCCAGCATTTT
CDR3: CASSFRGSNQPQHF

J: TRBJ2-7
V: TRBV28
size: few
D: NA
DNA: TGTGCCAGCAGTTCCCCTTACGAGCAGTACTTC
CDR3: CASSSPYEQYF

J: TRBJ2-1
V: TRBV30
size: NA
D: TRBD2
DNA: TGTGCCTGGAGCCCCTGGACTAGTGAAAATGAGCAGTTCTTC
CDR3: CAWSPWTSENEQFF

J: TRBJ2-7
V: TRBV25-1
size: NA
D: TRBD2
DNA: TGTGCCAGCACGGGAGGGACCTACGAGCAGTACTTC
CDR3: CASTGGTYEQYF

J: TRBJ2-1
V: TRBV3-1/TRBV3-2
size: NA
D: NA
DNA: TGTGCCAGCAGCCACGGCGGGAATTTCAATGAGCAGTTCTTC
CDR3: CASSHGGNFNEQFF

J: TRBJ2-6
V: TRBV24-1
size: NA
D: NA
DNA: TGTGCCACCAGTAGGGCGTCGGGAAGCTCTGGGGCCAACGTCCTGACTTTC
CDR3: CATSRASGSSGANVLTF

J: TRBJ2-2
V: TRBV15
size: NA
D: NA
DNA: TGTGCCACCAGCAGAGGGGGTAGCGGGAACACCGGGGAGCTGTTTTTT
CDR3: CATSRGGSGNTGELFF

J: TRBJ2-1
V: TRBV6-1
size: NA
D: TRBD2
DNA: TGTGCCAGCAGTGACAGTCGGGCGGGGGGATACTCCTACAATGAGCAGTTCTTC
CDR3: CASSDSRAGGYSYNEQFF

J: TRBJ2-5
V: TRBV6-5
size: NA
D: NA
DNA: TGTGCCAGCAGCTCAGGGAAGGGGACCCAGTACTTC
CDR3: CASSSGKGTQYF

J: TRBJ1-2
V: TRBV9
size: NA
D: NA
DNA: TGTGCCAGCAGCGTAGGATCGGGGGGCTATGGCTACACCTTC
CDR3: CASSVGSGGYGYTF

J: TRBJ2-3
V: TRBV27
size: NA
D: NA
DNA: TGTGCCAGCAGTTTAGCGGGCGCCACAGATACGCAGTATTTT
CDR3: CASSLAGATDTQYF

J: TRBJ2-3
V: TRBV28
size: few
D: TRBD2
DNA: TGTGCCAGCAGTTTATTTAGCGGGAGCACAGATACGCAGTATTTT
CDR3: CASSLFSGSTDTQYF

J: TRBJ2-5
V: TRBV6-1
size: NA
D: NA
DNA: TGTGCCAGCAGTGAATTTAGAGGGTTAGGAGAGACCCAGTACTTC
CDR3: CASSEFRGLGETQYF

J: TRBJ1-2
V: TRBV30
size: NA
D: NA
DNA: TGTGCCTGGAGTGTCATATTTGGGGCATACGGCTACACCTTC
CDR3: CAWSVIFGAYGYTF

J: TRBJ2-4
V: TRBV19
size: NA
D: NA
DNA: TGTGCCAGTATGGGGCAGGGCAAAAACATTCAGTACTTC
CDR3: CASMGQGKNIQYF

J: TRBJ2-2
V: TRBV11-3
size: NA
D: TRBD2
DNA: TGTGCCAGCAGCGCGGGCCTGGTAGCGGGAGTCACCGGGGAGCTGTTTTTT
CDR3: CASSAGLVAGVTGELFF

J: TRBJ2-1
V: TRBV19
size: NA
D: TRBD2
DNA: TGTGCCAGTAGTAGACTAGCGGGAGGGTCCTTCTACAATGAGCAGTTCTTC
CDR3: CASSRLAGGSFYNEQFF

J: TRBJ2-1
V: TRBV9
size: NA
D: TRBD1
DNA: TGTGCCAGCAGCGTAGGAGGGGGCTTGAGCTCCTACAATGAGCAGTTCTTC
CDR3: CASSVGGGLSSYNEQFF

J: TRBJ2-3
V: TRBV5-1
size: NA
D: TRBD1
DNA: TGCGCCAGCAGCTCGGGGACAGGGGGTGCCGATACGCAGTATTTT
CDR3: CASSSGTGGADTQYF

J: TRBJ2-4
V: TRBV6-4
size: NA
D: NA
DNA: TGTGCCAGCAGTGGTGGCAGGGGGGACATTCAGTACTTC
CDR3: CASSGGRGDIQYF

J: TRBJ2-5
V: TRBV6-6
size: few
D: NA
DNA: TGTGCCAGCAGTTCTCAGGGGACCCAGTACTTC
CDR3: CASSSQGTQYF

J: TRBJ2-5
V: TRBV15
size: NA
D: TRBD1
DNA: TGTGCCACCAGCAAAACAGGGGGGACGCAAGAGACCCAGTACTTC
CDR3: CATSKTGGTQETQYF

J: TRBJ2-1
V: TRBV5-5
size: NA
D: NA
DNA: TGTGCCAGCAGCTTGTGGATTAGCGACAATGAGCAGTTCTTC
CDR3: CASSLWISDNEQFF

J: TRBJ2-3
V: TRBV7-8
size: NA
D: TRBD2
DNA: TGTGCCAGCAGCCAACTGGCGGGAGTGGAAGATACGCAGTATTTT
CDR3: CASSQLAGVEDTQYF

J: TRBJ1-3
V: TRBV18
size: NA
D: NA
DNA: TGTGCCAGCTCACCTCAGAGGGCTGGAAACACCATATATTTT
CDR3: CASSPQRAGNTIYF

J: TRBJ2-7
V: TRBV18
size: NA
D: TRBD1
DNA: TGTGCCAGCTCTCCCAACTTAGGGACAGGGGTCTACGAGCAGTACTTC
CDR3: CASSPNLGTGVYEQYF

J: TRBJ2-7
V: TRBV29-1
size: NA
D: NA
DNA: TGCAGCGTTGAAGTTCATTACGAGCAGTACTTC
CDR3: CSVEVHYEQYF

J: TRBJ2-1
V: TRBV28
size: NA
D: NA
DNA: TGTGCCAGCAGTCCCCAGGGCACCTACAATGAGCAGTTCTTC
CDR3: CASSPQGTYNEQFF

J: TRBJ2-3
V: TRBV28
size: NA
D: NA
DNA: TGTGCCAGCAGCCTAGGCAATACGCAGTATTTT
CDR3: CASSLGNTQYF

J: TRBJ2-2
V: TRBV24-1
size: few
D: TRBD1
DNA: TGTGCCACCAGTAGGACAGGGTTCACCGGGGAGCTGTTTTTT
CDR3: CATSRTGFTGELFF

J: TRBJ1-5
V: TRBV24-1
size: NA
D: TRBD1
DNA: TGTGCCACCAGTGACGCTCCTCGCGGGACAGGGGCGAATCAGCCCCAGCATTTT
CDR3: CATSDAPRGTGANQPQHF

J: TRBJ2-2
V: TRBV9
size: once
D: TRBD2
DNA: TGTGCCAGCAGCATAGCGGGAGGAGGGACCGGGGAGCTGTTTTTT
CDR3: CASSIAGGGTGELFF

J: TRBJ1-3
V: TRBV18
size: NA
D: TRBD1
DNA: TGTGCCAGCTCAAGGGGACAGGGATCACCCGGAAACACCATATATTTT
CDR3: CASSRGQGSPGNTIYF

J: TRBJ1-5
V: TRBV7-2
size: NA
D: TRBD1
DNA: TGTGCCAGCAGCACCGGACAGGGCACACGGCCCCAGCATTTT
CDR3: CASSTGQGTRPQHF

J: TRBJ2-5
V: TRBV11-2
size: NA
D: NA
DNA: TGTGCCAGCAGCCCTATTGGGCTTTCCGAGACCCAGTACTTC
CDR3: CASSPIGLSETQYF

J: TRBJ2-1
V: TRBV27
size: NA
D: TRBD1
DNA: TGTGCCAGCAGCCCGGACAGGGCGGCCTACAATGAGCAGTTCTTC
CDR3: CASSPDRAAYNEQFF